These 25 T cell receptor beta chains were all obtained from the same sample, sequenced in a study of cytomegalovirus exposure and HLA in healthy donors. It was with 60 Vbeta and 13 Jbeta primers that the PCR ran. Here immunoSEQ multiplex PCR was the method, and the copy in TCRdb shows in-frame clones only, minus some. The data contain approximately 130,000 clones, around 75% of them singletons. Input material: PBMCs. The receptors were gathered from a man under 40 in good health and CMV-seronegative.

V gene TRBV28 combines with J gene TRBJ1-1; no clear D. V was shortened by 6 bases and J by 4 bases, with 9 bases between the two germline ends. In germline, CDR1 is MDHEN, CDR2 SYDVKM. The CDR3 has 12 residues. CDR3 sequence (DNA): TGTGCCAGCAGCCTTGTGTTCACTGAAGCTTTCTTT. This codes for CASSLVFTEAFF. The whole variable domain, filled in from reference TRBV28 and TRBJ1-1, reads DVKVTQSSRYLVKRTGEKVFLECVQDMDHENMFWYRQDPGLGLRLIYFSYDVKMKEKGDIPEGYSVSREKKERFSLILESASTNQTSMYLCASSLVFTEAFFGQGTRLTVV.

V and J are TRBV20-1 and TRBJ2-3; D unresolved. CDR1 and CDR2 from the germline V gene are DFQATT and SNEGSKA (reference sequence). The CDR3 consists of 10 residues. V was cut by 6 bases and J by 2 bases, with 3 bases left in between. The CDR3 DNA is TGCAGTGCCCACACAGATACGCAGTATTTT. The encoded protein is CSAHTDTQYF.

This chain links TRBV6-1 with TRBJ1-5; perhaps TRBD1 as D (6 bases). The CDR3 loop spans 14 amino acids. Germline V CDR1 and CDR2: MNHNS, SASEGT. V lost 3 bases, J lost 1 base, and 7 bases lay in between. CDR3 in DNA: TGTGCCAGCAGTGATCAGGGGAGCAATCAGCCCCAGCATTTT. As protein: CASSDQGSNQPQHF.

This chain joins TRBV4-3 and TRBJ2-7, with 8 bases fitting TRBD1. The CDR3 length is 14 residues. The V segment lost 1 base and the J segment 6 bases; nucleotides outside the gene matches: 5. The germline V gene encodes CDR1 LGHNA and CDR2 YSLEER. Here the CDR3 DNA reads TGCGCCAGCAGCCAAGGACAGGGGAGGAGCGAGCAGTACTTC. Its translation: CASSQGQGRSEQYF.

This clone was observed a single time. This chain uses TRBV28 with TRBJ2-5; 13 bases agree with TRBD2. Germline CDR1 is MDHEN and CDR2 is SYDVKM. Trimming took 8 bases from V and 1 from J; bases not matched to a gene: 1. This CDR3 has 14 residues. Here the CDR3 DNA reads TGTGCCAGCGGACTAGCGGGAGCCCAAGAGACCCAGTACTTC. Its protein is CASGLAGAQETQYF.

This chain joins TRBV4-3 and TRBJ2-1, with TRBD2 matching 10 bases. V was pared by 3 bases and J by 7 bases, with 6 bases of the junction left unmatched. Germline V gene sequence: CDR1 LGHNA, CDR2 YSLEER. The CDR3 totals 15 residues. The CDR3: CASSQSGGDYNEQFF. As DNA, the CDR3 is TGCGCCAGCAGCCAGAGCGGGGGGGACTATAATGAGCAGTTCTTC.

The J gene is TRBJ2-3, the V gene TRBV7-3; the match to TRBD2 covers 10 bases. From germline, CDR1 is SGHTA and CDR2 FQGTGA. The length of the CDR3 is 15 residues. V gave up 4 bases and J gave up 3 bases; unmatched junction bases: 4. The CDR3 spells CASSSVAGGTDTQYF. CDR3 bases: TGTGCCAGCAGCTCAGTAGCGGGAGGAACAGATACGCAGTATTTT.

This rearrangement joins TRBV28 to TRBJ2-1, with 10 bases matching TRBD2. V lost 5 bases to trimming and J lost 10 bases; unmatched junction nucleotides: 8. The CDR3 spans 14 residues. Germline CDR1 and CDR2: MDHEN and SYDVKM. CDR3 sequence: CASSELAGVQEQFF. The CDR3 bases are TGTGCCAGCAGTGAGCTAGCGGGAGTACAGGAGCAGTTCTTC.

The V gene is TRBV11-2, the J gene TRBJ1-1; D is unresolved. Per the germline V gene, CDR1 is SGHAT and CDR2 is FQNNGV. V dropped 0 bases and J dropped 2 bases, with 4 bases sitting between them. The CDR3 has 13 residues. In DNA, the CDR3 is TGTGCCAGCAGCTTAGATCCTAACACTGAAGCTTTCTTT. This translates into CASSLDPNTEAFF.

The gene calls are TRBV30 and TRBJ1-1, with unresolved D. CDR1 is GTSNPN, CDR2 SVGIG, per germline (reference sequence). V was cut by 3 bases and J by 5 bases, with 10 bases left in between. The CDR3 loop spans 12 amino acids. This CDR3 is CAWSEDGTEAFF. DNA of the CDR3: TGTGCCTGGAGCGAGGATGGGACTGAAGCTTTCTTT.

The chain employs TRBV30 and TRBJ1-2; D remains unclear. The CDR3 contains 12 residues. Trimming shortened V by 6 bases and J by 3 bases, and 11 bases separated the two germline ends. CDR1 and CDR2 (germline): GTSNPN, SVGIG (reference sequence). This CDR3 reads CACSKGDYGYTF. DNA for the CDR3: TGTGCCTGTAGTAAGGGAGACTATGGCTACACCTTC.

This chain links TRBV7-2 with TRBJ2-1; tentatively, D is TRBD1 (6 bases). The germline V gene encodes CDR1 SGHTA and CDR2 FQGNSA. This CDR3 has 14 residues. Between the trimmed V and J ends, which lost 5 bases and 7 bases, there was a span of 15 bases. This CDR3 reads CASSPRSQGNEQFF. DNA for the CDR3: TGTGCCAGCAGCCCAAGGAGTCAGGGGAATGAGCAGTTCTTC.

J is TRBJ2-3 and V is TRBV7-2; TRBD2 agrees at 12 bases. The CDR3 runs 17 residues. J lost 4 bases, V lost 1 base, and 6 bases had no gene match. The V gene's germline CDR1 is SGHTA and CDR2 FQGNSA. The CDR3 loop reads CASSLGTSGAGPDTQYF. CDR3 DNA sequence: TGTGCCAGCAGCTTAGGGACTAGCGGGGCCGGTCCAGATACGCAGTATTTT.

This clone was seen only a few times. The chain has TRBV27 and TRBJ2-2; 7 positions match TRBD2. Germline loops: CDR1 MNHEY, CDR2 SMNVEV (reference sequence). The CDR3 extends over 16 amino acids. Trimming cost V 6 bases and J 6 bases; bases outside gene matches: 13. CDR3 DNA sequence: TGTGCCAGCAGAGGCCGGACTAGTAAATACGCCGGGGAGCTGTTTTTT. It specifies CASRGRTSKYAGELFF.

The chain uses TRBV5-1 and TRBJ2-4; 7 bases fit TRBD1. This CDR3 is 18 amino acids long. J gave up 8 bases and V 4 bases, and 21 bases lay outside the gene matches. The germline V gene has CDR1 SGHRS and CDR2 YFSETQ. This CDR3 reads CASSPYPADRLETDIQYF. The DNA for the CDR3 is TGCGCCAGCAGCCCCTATCCGGCGGACAGGTTAGAGACGGACATTCAGTACTTC.

The chain links TRBV5-1 to TRBJ2-5, with 10 bases fitting TRBD2. V shed 6 bases, J shed 4 bases, and the junction held 3 bases outside the gene matches. The CDR3 runs 13 residues. Germline V lookup: CDR1 SGHRS, CDR2 YFSETQ. CDR3 in amino acids: CASKVAGGETQYF. The DNA of the CDR3 is TGCGCCAGCAAGGTAGCGGGGGGAGAGACCCAGTACTTC.

The chain links TRBV11-2 to TRBJ1-1; weak D call: TRBD1 (6 bases). The CDR3 sequence is 17 residues long. Trimming stripped 1 base from V and 3 bases from J, with 18 bases between. The germline CDR1 and CDR2 sequences are SGHAT and FQNNGV. Here the CDR3 DNA reads TGTGCCAGCAGCTTAGTAGGGACAAACGATTTGGACACTGAAGCTTTCTTT. Protein: CASSLVGTNDLDTEAFF.

V usage is TRBV6-5 and J usage is TRBJ1-5; maybe TRBD1 (5 bases). Trimming cost V 0 bases and J 3 bases, with 6 bases left between them. The CDR3 totals 14 residues. Germline values: CDR1 MNHEY, CDR2 SVGAGI. CDR3 sequence (DNA): TGTGCCAGCAGTTACTCGACAGCCAATCAGCCCCAGCATTTT. Encoded protein: CASSYSTANQPQHF.

This chain connects TRBV6-1 to TRBJ2-1, with 7 bases that match TRBD2. The V segment lost 10 bases and the J segment 10 bases; nucleotides outside the gene matches: 19. Germline CDR1 reads MNHNS; CDR2 reads SASEGT. The CDR3 has 15 amino acids. In nucleotides, the CDR3 is TGTGCCACTTTGGGGGGGGAGACGTTGGAATTAGAGCAGTTCTTC. It is translated as CATLGGETLELEQFF.

This clone occurred many times. The chain is built from TRBV2 and TRBJ1-1, with D hard to call. Germline assignment: CDR1 SNHLY and CDR2 FYNNEI. CDR3 length: 13 residues. The V end was cut by 5 bases, the J end by 5 bases, with 12 bases between. The CDR3 protein is CASSMWEGTEAFF. For the CDR3, the DNA is TGTGCCAGCAGTATGTGGGAGGGAACTGAAGCTTTCTTT.

This clone has only one observation. V usage is TRBV9 and J usage is TRBJ2-7; D call uncertain. Germline V gives CDR1 SGDLS, CDR2 YYNGEE. The V end lost 0 bases, the J end lost 1 base, and 11 bases lay between the germline ends. The CDR3 loop spans 15 amino acids. For the CDR3, the DNA is TGTGCCAGCAGCGTAGGGTCCAGGCCTTCCTACGAGCAGTACTTC. Its protein product is CASSVGSRPSYEQYF.

This sequence joins TRBV28 and TRBJ2-3; 8 bases map to TRBD1. This CDR3 has 18 amino acids. Germline V gene sequence: CDR1 MDHEN, CDR2 SYDVKM. Unmatched junction bases numbered 10, after V lost 0 bases and J lost 2 bases. The CDR3: CASSLWGGGTGYTDTQYF. The CDR3 DNA reads TGTGCCAGCAGTTTATGGGGTGGTGGGACAGGATACACAGATACGCAGTATTTT.

V is TRBV6-5 and J is TRBJ2-7; TRBD1 aligns across 9 bases. The CDR3 contains 15 residues. Germline lookup yields CDR1 MNHEY and CDR2 SVGAGI. Trimming took 5 bases from V and 6 from J; bases not matched to a gene: 11. Here the CDR3 reads CASSPWDREFGEQYF. The CDR3, as DNA: TGTGCCAGCAGTCCCTGGGACAGGGAGTTCGGCGAGCAGTACTTC.

This chain links TRBV2 with TRBJ1-2; no definite D call. V was shortened by 3 bases and J by 3 bases, with 5 bases between the two germline ends. The CDR3 totals 12 residues. CDR1 is SNHLY, CDR2 FYNNEI, per germline. The CDR3 sequence: CASSEGDYGYTF. The CDR3 DNA follows: TGTGCCAGCAGTGAGGGAGACTATGGCTACACCTTC.

The V gene is TRBV30, the J gene TRBJ1-1; D unclear. Trimming left V 7 bases short and J 0 bases short, with 6 bases between. The germline gives CDR1 GTSNPN, CDR2 SVGIG (reference sequence). This CDR3 is built from 11 residues. CDR3 sequence (DNA): TGTGCCTTCAGTATGAACACTGAAGCTTTCTTT. Translated, it gives CAFSMNTEAFF.